This section outlines one TCR beta chain sequence together with its context. Antigen unknown. V was shortened by 0 bases and J by 4 bases, with 6 bases between the two germline ends. Germline CDR1 reads LGHDT; CDR2 reads YNNKEL (reference sequence). This CDR3 comprises 13 residues. The source of the sample is a study of CD8 T cells in Susac syndrome. Study conclusions and caveats: The study's TCR sequencing and HLA analysis drew on a certain number of individuals. That number was acknowledged as relatively small.

Sequencing targeted TCR beta in blood CD8+ and CD4+ T cells. TEMRA cells were FACS-enriched, unlike CD8+ and CD4+ T cells, which were negatively isolated. cDNA came from around 0.5 to 1 ug RNA primed by random hexamers. With immunoSEQ multiplex PCR, TCR beta CDR3 was amplified across 54 Vbeta and 13 Jbeta. MiXCR was run by TCRdb on the immunoSEQ multiplex PCR reads, yielding one entry per CDR3 protein. In the table there are around 170,000 distinct CDR3 sequences, approximately 95% of which are singletons. The chain uses TRBV3-1 and TRBJ1-2; the D is unclear. The receptor was derived from a human donor with Susac syndrome. Sequencing input: CD8+ T cells from PBMCs. The CDR3 DNA sequence: TGTGCCAGCAGCCAAGATAACCTCTATGGCTACACCTTC. It encodes CASSQDNLYGYTF.